This T cell receptor beta chain was profiled in a study of beta chain features in type 1 diabetes. Sequencing targeted expressed TCRB transcripts, as all isolated RNA had been reverse transcribed. Sequenced by immunoSEQ multiplex PCR; TCRdb stores in-frame clones only, minus some. The table has around 330,000 clones, approximately 10% seen once. This clone appeared a few times. V lost 6 bases and J lost 1, with 10 bases in between. This CDR3 region has 14 residues. Germline V gene data show CDR1 as LNHDA and CDR2 as SQIVND (reference sequence). The chain joins TRBV19 to TRBJ1-5; weak D call: TRBD1 (5 bases). The TCR sequence derives from a woman under 40 in good health. The sequencing sample was made of naive CD4+ T cells from blood. The CDR3 is CASSTTGSNQPQHF. DNA for the CDR3: TGTGCCAGTAGCACTACAGGAAGCAATCAGCCCCAGCATTTT.